The sequence of this TCR beta chain was determined in a study of T cells in Graves' hyperthyroidism and ophthalmopathy. Study information: Peripheral blood was taken when the disease was first diagnosed, before any treatment began. Whole-study results and caveats: Appearing also in blood were most of the thyroid clonotypes expanded above 0.001.

In germline, CDR1 is MDHEN, CDR2 SYDVKM. The CDR3 spans 14 residues. V lost 2 bases to trimming and J lost 2 bases, with 9 bases between them. This clonotype was detected ten times or more. The target antigen is unknown. Patients counted as stable if ophthalmopathy did not develop within 18 months. Recently diagnosed hyperthyroidism of less than 2 months' duration affected patients aged 18 to 65. RNA transcripts served as the template for amplifying TCR beta CDR3 regions. A first-round RT-PCR of the TCR CDR3 used the HTBI primer set. Using its own MiXCR run on the multiplex PCR reads, TCRdb lists one record per CDR3 protein. The table shows around 420,000 distinct CDR3 sequences, with around 13% occurring only once.

This TCR came from a woman under 30 with Graves' hyperthyroidism. Material for sequencing was blood. The chain couples TRBV28 to TRBJ1-1; D call uncertain. The CDR3 reads CASSLAQPNTEAFF. The DNA of the CDR3 is TGTGCCAGCAGTTTAGCACAGCCCAACACTGAAGCTTTCTTT.